This T cell receptor beta chain is from a study of blood T cells in healthy people across ages. With each sample, at least 6 micrograms of total RNA were extracted. V gave up 3 bases and J gave up 7 bases, with 10 bases separating them. The CDR3 length is 12 residues. Germline-derived CDR1 and CDR2 are DFQATT and SNEGSKA (reference sequence). This clonotype was seen a few times. Together with a sample-barcoded 5' primer, a J-beta primer mix was included in a second PCR lasting roughly 6 to 12 cycles. Through a template-switch adaptor with 12 random nucleotides, each cDNA molecule received a tag. TCRdb re-analysed the 5' RACE reads in MiXCR, keeping a single row per CDR3 protein. The data contain 700,000 or so distinct CDR3 sequences, around a fifth of them seen just once; the ten biggest clones take up around 22%.

The specimen was blood. This chain uses TRBV20-1 with TRBJ2-4; D is ambiguous. The clonotype originates from a man aged 65 to 85 in good health. The chain's CDR3 is CSASRQANIQYF. The CDR3 DNA reads TGCAGTGCTAGCAGGCAAGCTAACATTCAGTACTTC.